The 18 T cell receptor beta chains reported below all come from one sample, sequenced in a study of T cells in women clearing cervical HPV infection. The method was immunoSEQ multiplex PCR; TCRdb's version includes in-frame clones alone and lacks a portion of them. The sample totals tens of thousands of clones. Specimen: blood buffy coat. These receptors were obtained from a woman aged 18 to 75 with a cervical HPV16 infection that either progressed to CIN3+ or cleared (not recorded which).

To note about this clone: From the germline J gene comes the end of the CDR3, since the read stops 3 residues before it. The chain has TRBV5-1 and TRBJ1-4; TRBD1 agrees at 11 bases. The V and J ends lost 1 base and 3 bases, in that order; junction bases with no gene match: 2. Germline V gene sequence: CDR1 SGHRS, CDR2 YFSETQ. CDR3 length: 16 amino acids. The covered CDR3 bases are TGCGCCAGCAGCTTGAGGACAGGGGGCCCTAATGAAAAA. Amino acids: CASSLRTGGPNEK. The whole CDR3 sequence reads CASSLRTGGPNEKLFF.

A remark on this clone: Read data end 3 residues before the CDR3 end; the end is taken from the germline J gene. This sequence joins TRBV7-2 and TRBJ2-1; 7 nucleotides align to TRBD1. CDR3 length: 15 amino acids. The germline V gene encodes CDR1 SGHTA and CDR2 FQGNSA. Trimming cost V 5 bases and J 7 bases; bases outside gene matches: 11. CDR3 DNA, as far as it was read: TGTGCCAGCAGCCCCGAGCCGGGACAGAGGAATGAG. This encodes CASSPEPGQRNE. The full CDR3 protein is CASSPEPGQRNEQFF. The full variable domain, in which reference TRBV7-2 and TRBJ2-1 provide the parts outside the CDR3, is GAGVSQSPSNKVTEKGKDVELRCDPISGHTALYWYRQSLGQGLEFLIYFQGNSAPDKSGLPSDRFSAERTGGSVSTLTIQRTQQEDSAVYLCASSPEPGQRNEQFFGPGTRLTVL.

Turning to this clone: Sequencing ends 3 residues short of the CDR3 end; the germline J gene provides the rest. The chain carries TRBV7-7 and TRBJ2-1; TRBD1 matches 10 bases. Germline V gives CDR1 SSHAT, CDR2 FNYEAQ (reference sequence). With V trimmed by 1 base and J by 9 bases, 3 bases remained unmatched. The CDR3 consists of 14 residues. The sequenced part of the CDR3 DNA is TGTGCCAGCAGCTTAGAGGGACAGGGGTCTGAG. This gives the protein CASSLEGQGSE. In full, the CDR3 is CASSLEGQGSEQFF.

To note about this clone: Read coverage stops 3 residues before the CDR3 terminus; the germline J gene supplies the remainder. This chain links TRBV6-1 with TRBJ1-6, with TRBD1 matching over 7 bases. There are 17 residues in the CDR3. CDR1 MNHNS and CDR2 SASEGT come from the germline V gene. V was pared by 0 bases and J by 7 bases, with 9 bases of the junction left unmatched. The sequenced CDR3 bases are TGTGCCAGCAGTGAAGCTGGAAAAGGGGGCTGGAATTCACCC. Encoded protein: CASSEAGKGGWNSP. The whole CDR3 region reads CASSEAGKGGWNSPLHF.

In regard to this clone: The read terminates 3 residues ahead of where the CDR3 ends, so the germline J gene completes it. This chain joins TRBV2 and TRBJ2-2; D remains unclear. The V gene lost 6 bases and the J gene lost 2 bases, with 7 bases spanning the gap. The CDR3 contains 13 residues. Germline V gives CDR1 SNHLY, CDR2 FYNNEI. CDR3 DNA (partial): TGTGCCAGCAGACAGTTAAACACCGGGGAG. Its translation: CASRQLNTGE. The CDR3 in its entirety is CASRQLNTGELFF.

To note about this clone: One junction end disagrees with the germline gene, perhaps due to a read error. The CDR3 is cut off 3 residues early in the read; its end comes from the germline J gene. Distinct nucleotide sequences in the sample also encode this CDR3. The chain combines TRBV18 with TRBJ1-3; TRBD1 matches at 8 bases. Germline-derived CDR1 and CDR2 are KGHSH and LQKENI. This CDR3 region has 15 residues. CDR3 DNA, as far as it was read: TGTGCCAGCTCACCCGGACAGGGATCTGGAAACACG. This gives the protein CASSPGQGSGNT. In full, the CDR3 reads CASSPGQGSGNTIYF.

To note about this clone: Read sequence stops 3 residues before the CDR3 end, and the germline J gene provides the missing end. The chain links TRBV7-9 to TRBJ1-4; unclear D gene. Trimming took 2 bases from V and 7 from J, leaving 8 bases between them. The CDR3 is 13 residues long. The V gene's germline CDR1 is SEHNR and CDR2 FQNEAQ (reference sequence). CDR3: CASSLSQSEKLFF. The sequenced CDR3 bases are TGTGCCAGCAGCTTATCGCAGAGTGAAAAA. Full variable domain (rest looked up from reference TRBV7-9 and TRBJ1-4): DTGVSQNPRHKITKRGQNVTFRCDPISEHNRLYWYRQTLGQGPEFLTYFQNEAQLEKSRLLSDRFSAERPKGSFSTLEIQRTEQGDSAMYLCASSLSQSEKLFFGSGTQLSVL.

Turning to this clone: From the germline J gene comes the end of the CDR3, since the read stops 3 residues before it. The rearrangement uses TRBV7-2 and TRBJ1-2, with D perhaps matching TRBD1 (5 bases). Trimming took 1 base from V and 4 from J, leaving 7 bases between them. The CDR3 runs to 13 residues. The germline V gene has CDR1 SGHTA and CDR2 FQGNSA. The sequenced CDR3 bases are TGTGCCAGCAGCTTAGAGGGGCGCTATGGC. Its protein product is CASSLEGRYG. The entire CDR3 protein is CASSLEGRYGYTF.

Partial CDR3 DNA: TGCAGTGCTAGAGAGGATAGCAGA. Translated: CSAREDSR. In full, the CDR3 is CSAREDSRAFF. The V gene is TRBV20-1, the J gene TRBJ1-1; D call uncertain. The CDR3 end lies 3 residues beyond the end of the read and is filled in from the germline J gene. CDR1 is DFQATT, CDR2 SNEGSKA, per germline (reference sequence). The CDR3 runs to 11 residues.

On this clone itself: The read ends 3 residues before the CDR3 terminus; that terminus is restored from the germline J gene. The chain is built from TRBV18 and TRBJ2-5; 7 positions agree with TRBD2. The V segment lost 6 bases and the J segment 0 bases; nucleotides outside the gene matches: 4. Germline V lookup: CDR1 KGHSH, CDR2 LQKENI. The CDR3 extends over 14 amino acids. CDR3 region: CASSQTSDQETQYF. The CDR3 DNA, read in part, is TGTGCCAGCTCGCAAACTAGCGACCAAGAGACC.

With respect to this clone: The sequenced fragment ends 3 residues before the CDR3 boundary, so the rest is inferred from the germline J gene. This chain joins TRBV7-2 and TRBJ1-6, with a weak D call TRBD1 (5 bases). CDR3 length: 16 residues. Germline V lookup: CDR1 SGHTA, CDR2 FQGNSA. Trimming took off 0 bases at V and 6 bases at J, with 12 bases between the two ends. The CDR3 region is CASSLAWGRTNSPLHF. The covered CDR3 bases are TGTGCCAGCAGCTTAGCGTGGGGCAGAACTAATTCACCC.

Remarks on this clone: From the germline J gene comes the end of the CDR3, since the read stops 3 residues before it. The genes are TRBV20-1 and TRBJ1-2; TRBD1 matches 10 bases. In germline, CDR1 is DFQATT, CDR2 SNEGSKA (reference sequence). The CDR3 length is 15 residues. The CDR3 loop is CSAGPGQGRLAGYTF. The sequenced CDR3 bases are TGCAGTGCTGGACCGGGACAGGGGAGGCTAGCAGGC.

The CDR3 reads CASSRLPTGVSAYEQYF. The covered CDR3 bases are TGTGCCAGCAGCCGCCTCCCAACAGGGGTTAGCGCGTACGAG. This rearrangement joins TRBV16 to TRBJ2-7, with 7 bases identical to TRBD1. Sequencing ends 3 residues short of the CDR3 end; the germline J gene provides the rest. The J segment lost 4 bases and the V segment lost 4 bases, leaving 16 bases of the junction unmatched. Germline loops: CDR1 KGHSY, CDR2 FQNENV. The CDR3 is made up of 17 amino acids.

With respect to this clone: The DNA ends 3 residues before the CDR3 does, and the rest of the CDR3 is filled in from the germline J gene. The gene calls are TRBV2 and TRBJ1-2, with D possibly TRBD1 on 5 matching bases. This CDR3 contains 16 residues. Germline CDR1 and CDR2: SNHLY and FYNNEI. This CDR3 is CASSGGSVDIPYDYTF. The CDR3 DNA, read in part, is TGTGCCAGCAGTGGGGGATCCGTGGACATTCCCTACGAC. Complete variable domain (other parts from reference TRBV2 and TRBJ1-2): EPEVTQTPSHQVTQMGQEVILRCVPISNHLYFYWYRQILGQKVEFLVSFYNNEISEKSEIFDDQFSVERPDGSNFTLKIRSTKLEDSAMYFCASSGGSVDIPYDYTFGSGTRLTVV.

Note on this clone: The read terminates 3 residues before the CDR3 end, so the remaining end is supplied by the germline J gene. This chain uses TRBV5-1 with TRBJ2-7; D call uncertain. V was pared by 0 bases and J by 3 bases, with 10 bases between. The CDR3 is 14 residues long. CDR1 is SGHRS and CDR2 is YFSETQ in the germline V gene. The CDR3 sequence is CASSLEGSGYEQYF. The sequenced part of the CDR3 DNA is TGCGCCAGCAGCTTGGAAGGGTCAGGCTACGAG.

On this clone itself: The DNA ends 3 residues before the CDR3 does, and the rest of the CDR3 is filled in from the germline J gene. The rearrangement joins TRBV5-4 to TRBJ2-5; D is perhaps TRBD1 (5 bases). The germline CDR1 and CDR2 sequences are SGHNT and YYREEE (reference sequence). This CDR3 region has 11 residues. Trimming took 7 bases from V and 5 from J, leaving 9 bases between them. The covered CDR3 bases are TGTGCCAGCGGGGCGAGGGAGACC. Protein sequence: CASGARET. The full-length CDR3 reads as CASGARETQYF.

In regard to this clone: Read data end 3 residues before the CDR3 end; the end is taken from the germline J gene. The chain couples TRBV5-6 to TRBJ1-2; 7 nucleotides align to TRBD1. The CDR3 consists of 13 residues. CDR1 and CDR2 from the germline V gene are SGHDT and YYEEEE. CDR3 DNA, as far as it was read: TGTGCCAGCAGCTACACAGGGGAGCGGGGC. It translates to CASSYTGERG. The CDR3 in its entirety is CASSYTGERGYTF.

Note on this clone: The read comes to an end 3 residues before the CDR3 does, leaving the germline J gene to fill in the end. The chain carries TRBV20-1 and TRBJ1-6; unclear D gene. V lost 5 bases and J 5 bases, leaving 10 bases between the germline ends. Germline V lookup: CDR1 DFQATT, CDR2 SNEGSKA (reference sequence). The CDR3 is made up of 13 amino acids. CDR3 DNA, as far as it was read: TGCAGTGCTCAAGCCGGGGATAATTCACCC. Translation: CSAQAGDNSP. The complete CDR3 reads CSAQAGDNSPLHF.